This TCR beta chain was sequenced during a study of metastatic and nonmetastatic thyroid tumors. The CDR3 consists of 13 residues. Between the trimmed V and J ends, which lost 9 bases and 5 bases, there was a span of 15 bases. Germline assignment: CDR1 KGHDR and CDR2 SFDVKD. Thyroid surgery was performed in patients who had received no treatment beforehand. TCRdb re-called the PCR reads through MiXCR. The repertoire includes roughly 61,000 clones, approximately 4% of them detected once, and approximately 20% sits in the top ten. This sequence originates from a female donor with papillary thyroid cancer or a benign thyroid nodule (not recorded which). Some clones in this sample may be carry-over from other donors' samples. The V gene is TRBV24-1, the J gene TRBJ1-1; tentative D call: TRBD1 (6 bases). The material sequenced was blood. The CDR3 loop is CATRDRWGTEAFF. The CDR3 region has the DNA TGTGCCACCCGAGACAGGTGGGGAACTGAAGCTTTCTTT.